This is a list of T cell receptor beta chains from one sample in a study of blood T cells in healthy people across ages. TCRdb redid the calling of the 5' RACE reads with MiXCR, one entry per CDR3 protein. The sample lists about 1.8 million distinct CDR3 sequences; about 50% were seen once. Specimen: blood. These receptors all stem from a woman aged 35 to 49 in good health. The CDR3 runs from the conserved cysteine through the conserved F or W. A D gene is named only where the DNA matches it firmly. Clone size appears in some rows only: once, few, many, or a class for an expanded clone.

d_gene,abundance,j_gene,v_gene,CDR3aa,CDR3nt
.,once,TRBJ2-7,TRBV12-3/TRBV12-4,CASRLWQGNEQYF,TGTGCCAGCAGACTATGGCAGGGGAACGAGCAGTACTTC
TRBD1,.,TRBJ1-1,TRBV20-1,CSASRLRVRGRLDTEAFF,TGCAGTGCTAGTAGGCTACGCGTCAGGGGGCGCTTGGACACTGAAGCTTTCTTT
.,.,TRBJ2-3,TRBV9,CASGVGVIAWDTQYF,TGTGCCAGCGGCGTAGGGGTTATAGCATGGGATACGCAGTATTTT
.,few,TRBJ2-7,TRBV5-1,CASASRWPPSTVDYEQYF,TGCGCCAGCGCCTCACGTTGGCCCCCCTCGACGGTCGACTACGAGCAGTACTTC
.,.,TRBJ1-4,TRBV28,CASAGQSEKLFF,TGTGCCAGTGCAGGACAGTCAGAAAAACTGTTTTTT
.,.,TRBJ1-6,TRBV4-2,CASSRSDSQNNSPLHF,TGTGCCAGCAGCCGTTCGGACAGCCAGAATAATTCACCCCTCCACTTT
.,.,TRBJ2-3,TRBV7-2,CASSSLSGVADTQYF,TGTGCCAGCAGCTCGCTCTCTGGGGTGGCGGATACGCAGTATTTT
TRBD2,.,TRBJ2-5,TRBV6-2/TRBV6-3,CASSYSKVAGKTQYF,TGTGCCAGCAGTTACTCGAAGGTAGCGGGGAAGACCCAGTACTTC
.,.,TRBJ1-2,TRBV25-1,CASSEGRRANYGYTF,TGTGCCAGCAGTGAGGGCAGGCGAGCTAACTATGGCTACACCTTC
.,many,TRBJ2-5,TRBV10-3,CAISTGNQETQYF,TGTGCCATCAGTACCGGCAACCAAGAGACCCAGTACTTC
.,few,TRBJ1-2,TRBV4-3,CASSRTGNVVGYTF,TGCGCCAGCAGCCGCACAGGGAATGTGGTTGGCTACACCTTC
.,.,TRBJ2-1,TRBV12-3/TRBV12-4,CASRGGGANEQFF,TGTGCCAGCAGGGGAGGGGGTGCCAATGAGCAGTTCTTC
.,.,TRBJ2-1,TRBV5-1,CASSLVQGYEQFF,TGCGCCAGCAGCTTGGTACAGGGTTATGAGCAGTTCTTC
TRBD2,few,TRBJ2-3,TRBV7-2,CASSGTSGPPVADTQYF,TGTGCCAGCAGCGGGACTAGCGGGCCCCCCGTCGCAGATACGCAGTATTTT
.,.,TRBJ1-6,TRBV4-2,CASSLPVGDSPLHF,TGTGCCAGCAGCCTCCCCGTGGGAGATTCACCCCTCCACTTT
.,.,TRBJ2-1,TRBV15,CATTGLKGQFF,TGTGCCACCACGGGTTTGAAGGGGCAGTTCTTC
.,.,TRBJ2-4,TRBV12-3/TRBV12-4,CASSFVGGGIQYF,TGTGCCAGCAGTTTTGTGGGAGGAGGCATTCAGTACTTC
.,.,TRBJ1-4,TRBV29-1,CSVGDGGVTNEKLFF,TGCAGCGTTGGAGATGGGGGGGTAACTAATGAAAAACTGTTTTTT
TRBD1,.,TRBJ2-7,TRBV19,CASSTKRWDRGRYEQYF,TGTGCCAGTAGCACTAAACGCTGGGACAGGGGTCGGTACGAGCAGTACTTC
TRBD1,.,TRBJ2-5,TRBV20-1,CSASEGGTGETQYF,TGCAGTGCTAGTGAGGGGGGGACAGGGGAGACCCAGTACTTC
.,.,TRBJ2-7,TRBV28,CASSRPQGRVGEQYF,TGTGCCAGCAGCCGACCTCAGGGGAGGGTTGGTGAGCAGTACTTC
.,.,TRBJ2-3,TRBV7-2,CASSFRHRLDFSTDTQYF,TGTGCCAGCAGCTTTAGACACCGACTAGACTTCAGCACAGATACGCAGTATTTT
TRBD1,.,TRBJ2-3,TRBV4-1,CASSQDRGQGVLSTQYF,TGCGCCAGCAGCCAAGATAGGGGACAGGGGGTACTGAGTACGCAGTATTTT
TRBD2,.,TRBJ2-3,TRBV20-1,CSARDSRGGPDTQYF,TGCAGTGCTAGAGATTCGCGGGGGGGCCCAGATACGCAGTATTTT
TRBD2,few,TRBJ2-1,TRBV7-3,CAGSFSGVYNEQFF,TGTGCCGGCAGCTTTAGCGGGGTCTACAATGAGCAGTTCTTC
TRBD1,.,TRBJ2-1,TRBV9,CASSEGQGSQETQFF,TGTGCCAGCAGCGAGGGACAGGGGAGCCAAGAGACCCAGTTCTTC
TRBD2,few,TRBJ2-3,TRBV7-2,CASSLRASGGGSDTQYF,TGTGCCAGCAGCTTACGCGCCTCGGGGGGGGGCTCAGATACGCAGTATTTT
TRBD2,few,TRBJ2-7,TRBV20-1,CSADRHWGGEQYF,TGCAGTGCCGACCGGCATTGGGGGGGAGAGCAGTACTTC
.,.,TRBJ2-3,TRBV27,CASSFYTIGGGQDTDTQYF,TGTGCCAGCAGTTTCTACACTATAGGGGGGGGGCAGGATACAGATACGCAGTATTTT
.,.,TRBJ2-5,TRBV7-9,CASSFTNQGYQETQYF,TGTGCCAGCAGTTTCACAAATCAGGGGTACCAAGAGACCCAGTACTTC
.,.,TRBJ2-3,TRBV29-1,CSVGPASVTDTQYF,TGCAGCGTTGGGCCTGCTTCTGTCACAGATACGCAGTATTTT
TRBD1,.,TRBJ1-2,TRBV25-1,CASRSTGINYGYTF,TGTGCCAGCAGGTCGACAGGGATTAACTATGGCTACACCTTC
.,.,TRBJ2-7,TRBV7-9,CASSRAGVGDEQYF,TGTGCCAGCAGCAGAGCCGGGGTTGGGGACGAGCAGTACTTC
TRBD2,.,TRBJ2-5,TRBV20-1,CSARGDYTEQYF,TGCAGTGCTAGGGGGGACTATACTGAGCAGTACTTC
.,.,TRBJ2-7,TRBV12-3/TRBV12-4,CASSPRKGGKNSYEQYF,TGTGCCAGCAGTCCCAGGAAGGGGGGAAAAAACTCCTACGAGCAGTACTTC
.,.,TRBJ2-3,TRBV11-2,CASSFLRRPKDTQYF,TGTGCCAGCAGCTTCCTGCGGCGGCCAAAAGATACGCAGTATTTT
.,few,TRBJ2-4,TRBV7-9,CASSAVGDIQYF,TGTGCCAGCAGCGCAGTGGGGGACATTCAGTACTTC
TRBD1,.,TRBJ2-7,TRBV7-2,CASSSNRGSEQYF,TGTGCCAGCAGCTCTAACAGGGGTAGCGAGCAGTACTTC
TRBD1,.,TRBJ2-6,TRBV5-1,CASSLWGTGRSGANVLTF,TGCGCCAGCAGCTTGTGGGGGACAGGGCGCTCTGGGGCCAACGTCCTGACTTTC
TRBD1,.,TRBJ2-1,TRBV7-9,CASSHRDRGPNEQFF,TGTGCCAGCAGCCACCGGGACAGGGGGCCAAATGAGCAGTTCTTC
.,few,TRBJ2-3,TRBV7-9,CASSPATTSTDTQYF,TGTGCCAGCAGTCCCGCAACTACTAGCACAGATACGCAGTATTTT
TRBD1,few,TRBJ2-1,TRBV29-1,CKGRWTKRNQDRVGNEQFF,TGCAAGGGGAGGTGGACCAAGAGGAACCAGGACAGGGTGGGCAATGAGCAGTTCTTC
TRBD2,.,TRBJ2-5,TRBV7-7,CASSSGGWSETQYF,TGTGCTAGCAGCTCGGGGGGGTGGTCGGAGACCCAGTACTTC
TRBD1,.,TRBJ2-3,TRBV11-2,CASSFPMRDSVRRTDTQYF,TGTGCCAGCAGCTTCCCTATGAGGGACAGCGTTCGCCGCACAGATACGCAGTATTTT
.,once,TRBJ2-4,TRBV5-6,CASSLRSPIQYF,TGTGCCAGCAGCTTGCGATCCCCCATTCAGTACTTC
.,.,TRBJ2-7,TRBV7-8,CASSFPGLTYNEQYF,TGTGCCAGCAGCTTTCCCGGGCTTACCTACAATGAGCAGTACTTC
.,few,TRBJ2-7,TRBV28,CASSRDTGYYEQYF,TGTGCCAGCAGCCGGGACACCGGCTACTACGAGCAGTACTTC
TRBD1,.,TRBJ1-5,TRBV7-9,CASSSRGGQGQPQHF,TGTGCCAGCAGCTCTAGGGGAGGACAGGGTCAGCCCCAGCATTTT
.,.,TRBJ1-2,TRBV28,CASSSLSGTHYGYTF,TGTGCCAGCAGCTCCCTTTCCGGCACCCACTATGGCTACACCTTC
TRBD1,.,TRBJ2-7,TRBV5-1,CASSSVQGTSYEQYF,TGCGCCAGCAGCTCAGTACAGGGGACATCCTACGAGCAGTACTTC
TRBD2,.,TRBJ2-5,TRBV12-3/TRBV12-4,CAGSLSPAGGQETQYF,TGTGCCGGCAGTTTAAGTCCGGCGGGGGGGCAAGAGACCCAGTACTTC
.,few,TRBJ2-3,TRBV20-1,CSATLVDTQYF,TGCAGTGCTACGCTGGTAGATACGCAGTATTTT
TRBD2,.,TRBJ2-3,TRBV29-1,CSGRLAGAFLSTDTQYF,TGCAGCGGCCGACTAGCGGGGGCCTTCCTAAGCACAGATACGCAGTATTTT
.,few,TRBJ2-1,TRBV9,CASSVGTNEQFF,TGTGCCAGCAGCGTAGGGACTAATGAGCAGTTCTTC
.,.,TRBJ2-5,TRBV4-3,CASSQSPSSTETQYF,TGCGCCAGCAGCCAGTCACCTTCTAGCACGGAGACCCAGTACTTC
.,.,TRBJ1-5,TRBV6-5,CASSYGAGRTQPQHF,TGTGCCAGCAGTTACGGGGCAGGGCGCACTCAGCCCCAGCATTTT